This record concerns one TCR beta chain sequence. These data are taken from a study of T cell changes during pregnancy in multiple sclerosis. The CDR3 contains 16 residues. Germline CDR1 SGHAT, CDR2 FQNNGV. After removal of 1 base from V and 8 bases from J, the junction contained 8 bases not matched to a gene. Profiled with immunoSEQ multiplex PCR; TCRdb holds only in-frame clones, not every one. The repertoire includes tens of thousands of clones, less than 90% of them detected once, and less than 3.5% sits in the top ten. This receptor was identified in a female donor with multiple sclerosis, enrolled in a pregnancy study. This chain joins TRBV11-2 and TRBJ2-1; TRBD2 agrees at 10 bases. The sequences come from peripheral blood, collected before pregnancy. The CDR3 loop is CASSLVTSGGAYEQFF. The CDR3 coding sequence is TGTGCCAGCAGCTTAGTTACCAGCGGGGGGGCCTATGAGCAGTTCTTC.